This T cell receptor (beta chain) emerged from a study of T cells after yellow fever vaccination. General study results and limits: The appearance of a small share of clonotypes in both CD4 and CD8 compartments was observed. Repertoires sorted by FACS could include abundant clonotypes that are contaminants from the bulk population.

This clonotype was picked up many times. The target antigen is unknown. In germline, CDR1 is SGHRS, CDR2 YFSETQ. The length of the CDR3 is 15 residues. V was cut by 0 bases and J by 12 bases, with 19 bases left in between. Each CDR3 protein gets one entry after TCRdb re-called the 5' RACE reads with MiXCR. This sample carries about 120,000 distinct CDR3 sequences, under 9% of them seen once, and the ten largest clones take roughly 27%. This sequence originates from a man aged 25 to 40 who received the YFV17D yellow fever vaccine. The chain carries TRBV5-1 and TRBJ2-1; D possibly corresponds to TRBD2 (6 bases). This material consisted of CD8+ T cells sorted from PBMCs, taken 45 days after the yellow fever booster vaccination. The CDR3 DNA follows: TGCGCCAGCAGCTTGGCCTTTCCCGGCGTTAGCGGGCAGTTCTTC. Protein: CASSLAFPGVSGQFF.